The rows below give T cell receptor beta chains drawn from one sample of a study of human T cells and chemical hapten exposure. TCRdb independently ran MiXCR on the RACE reads; one entry per CDR3 protein. Seen here are approximately 100,000 distinct CDR3 sequences, 8% to 10% observed once, and the top ten hold 3% to 4.5%. This material consisted of whole blood, taken in connection with sensitization to the hapten diphenylcyclopropenone (DPC). These receptors all stem from a woman aged 40 to 50 with alopecia areata. Some clones in this sample may be carry-over from other donors' samples. Both conserved end residues are part of each CDR3. A D gene is named only where the DNA matches it firmly. Part of the rows lack a size; the others show once, few, many or a class for expanded clones.

V	D	size	J	CDR3	DNA
TRBV6-2/TRBV6-3	TRBD1	few	TRBJ2-5	CASTGGAWTQYF	TGTGCCAGTACAGGGGGCGCGTGGACCCAGTACTTC
TRBV6-1	TRBD1	-	TRBJ1-1	CASERTGGAPRTEAFF	TGTGCCAGCGAGAGGACAGGGGGCGCCCCAAGGACTGAAGCTTTCTTT
TRBV5-1	TRBD1	few	TRBJ1-3	CASSLAPGQGGVSGNTIYF	TGCGCCAGCAGCTTGGCCCCCGGACAGGGAGGGGTCTCTGGAAACACCATATATTTT
TRBV27	-	-	TRBJ1-1	CASSFAGMLTEAFF	TGTGCCAGCAGTTTTGCAGGGATGTTGACTGAAGCTTTCTTT
TRBV5-1	TRBD1	many	TRBJ1-1	CASSFKGAITNTEAFF	TGCGCCAGCAGCTTCAAGGGGGCGATCACAAACACTGAAGCTTTCTTT
TRBV3-1	TRBD2	few	TRBJ2-3	CASSQDRRGGGRDTQYF	TGTGCCAGCAGCCAAGATCGGCGGGGGGGAGGAAGGGATACGCAGTATTTT
TRBV10-3	-	-	TRBJ2-7	CAISESEALYSYEQYF	TGTGCCATCAGTGAGTCGGAGGCACTTTACTCCTACGAGCAGTACTTC
TRBV5-4	-	many	TRBJ2-3	CASRKAGLGDTQYF	TGTGCCAGCAGGAAGGCCGGGTTGGGAGATACGCAGTATTTT
TRBV7-9	-	many	TRBJ2-5	CASWGPIKEETQYF	TGTGCCAGCTGGGGGCCAATAAAGGAAGAGACCCAGTACTTC
TRBV7-9	-	medium-sized	TRBJ1-5	CASSPAGGMNNQPQHF	TGTGCCAGCAGCCCCGCCGGGGGGATGAACAATCAGCCCCAGCATTTT
TRBV7-2	-	few	TRBJ2-1	CASSLGSGRYNEQFF	TGTGCCAGCAGCTTAGGGTCAGGAAGATACAATGAGCAGTTCTTC
TRBV4-3	-	few	TRBJ1-4	CASSRQGGEKLFF	TGCGCCAGCAGCCGTCAGGGAGGTGAAAAACTGTTTTTT
TRBV6-5	TRBD2	few	TRBJ2-7	CASSYSPAGKNYEQYF	TGTGCCAGCAGTTACTCACCAGCGGGGAAAAATTACGAGCAGTACTTC
TRBV7-9	TRBD1	many	TRBJ1-4	CASSAGQENEKLFF	TGTGCCAGCAGCGCGGGACAGGAAAATGAAAAACTGTTTTTT
TRBV5-6	TRBD1	many	TRBJ1-2	CASSLQGAQIYGYTF	TGTGCCAGCAGCCTACAGGGGGCGCAGATCTATGGCTACACCTTC
TRBV7-8	TRBD1	many	TRBJ2-1	CASSLSGTGGWIEQFF	TGTGCCAGCAGCCTCTCCGGGACAGGGGGCTGGATTGAGCAGTTCTTC
TRBV4-3	-	many	TRBJ1-3	CASSQGLVRNTIYF	TGCGCCAGCAGCCAGGGACTGGTTAGAAACACCATATATTTT
TRBV7-9	-	many	TRBJ2-3	CASQAGQQLDTQYF	TGTGCCTCTCAGGCAGGGCAACAATTGGATACGCAGTATTTT
TRBV30	-	many	TRBJ1-1	CAWSVLGPGEAFF	TGTGCCTGGAGTGTACTAGGACCCGGTGAAGCTTTCTTT
TRBV3-2	-	many	TRBJ2-3	CASSQDFFGGDPPDTQYF	TGTGCCAGCAGCCAAGATTTTTTTGGGGGTGATCCTCCAGATACGCAGTATTTT
TRBV12-3/TRBV12-4	-	few	TRBJ1-1	CASSFPTENTEAFF	TGTGCCAGCAGTTTCCCGACAGAGAACACTGAAGCTTTCTTT
TRBV3-1	-	-	TRBJ1-1	CASSQDRRNEAFF	TGTGCCAGCAGCCAAGATCGGCGGAATGAAGCTTTCTTT
TRBV7-9	TRBD2	many	TRBJ2-3	CASSSPPRSGGPDTQYF	TGTGCCAGCAGCTCCCCACCTCGCAGCGGGGGGCCAGATACGCAGTATTTT
TRBV12-3/TRBV12-4	TRBD1	few	TRBJ1-2	CASTPGDRAGNYGYTF	TGTGCCAGCACCCCCGGGGACAGGGCCGGTAACTATGGCTACACCTTC
TRBV6-2/TRBV6-3	-	-	TRBJ1-1	CASSPNPGEAFF	TGTGCCAGCAGCCCCAACCCAGGGGAAGCTTTCTTT
TRBV11-2	-	many	TRBJ2-2	CASATRAGELFF	TGTGCCAGCGCGACTCGAGCCGGGGAGCTGTTTTTT
TRBV11-3	-	-	TRBJ2-3	CASSSGAGQRVDTQYF	TGTGCCAGCAGCTCGGGGGCGGGACAGCGCGTCGATACGCAGTATTTT
TRBV6-2/TRBV6-3	TRBD2	few	TRBJ2-1	CASSPRLAGGNEQFF	TGTGCCAGCAGCCCGAGACTAGCGGGTGGTAATGAGCAGTTCTTC
TRBV29-1	-	-	TRBJ2-5	CSVFRGQETQYF	TGCAGCGTGTTCCGGGGGCAAGAGACCCAGTACTTC
TRBV6-6	-	many	TRBJ1-2	CASSSSTARRDGYTF	TGTGCCAGCAGTTCCAGCACCGCTAGAAGGGATGGCTACACCTTC
TRBV20-1	TRBD1	many	TRBJ1-5	CSAEDRIQHF	TGCAGTGCGGAGGACAGGATCCAGCATTTT
TRBV19	TRBD2	many	TRBJ2-7	CASSILAGASYEQYF	TGTGCCAGTAGCATACTAGCGGGGGCCTCCTACGAGCAGTACTTC
TRBV12-3/TRBV12-4	-	many	TRBJ2-2	CASSPGLDTGELFF	TGTGCCAGCAGCCCCGGGCTTGACACCGGGGAGCTGTTTTTT
TRBV15	-	many	TRBJ2-3	CATSRVPESTDTQYF	TGTGCCACCAGCAGAGTGCCCGAGAGCACAGATACGCAGTATTTT
TRBV9	-	many	TRBJ2-1	CASSVEMENEQFF	TGTGCCAGCAGCGTAGAGATGGAGAATGAGCAGTTCTTC
TRBV13	TRBD1	many	TRBJ2-5	CASSSTGDRETQYF	TGTGCCAGCAGCTCGACAGGGGATCGGGAGACCCAGTACTTC
TRBV24-1	-	many	TRBJ1-2	CATSARTDYNYGYTF	TGTGCCACCAGTGCGCGGACGGATTACAACTATGGCTACACCTTC
TRBV7-9	TRBD1	many	TRBJ2-7	CASTLFGTGVGEQYF	TGTGCCAGCACACTCTTTGGGACAGGGGTCGGCGAGCAGTACTTC
TRBV5-1	-	-	TRBJ2-1	CASVSGESYNEQFF	TGCGCCAGCGTGTCTGGGGAATCCTACAATGAGCAGTTCTTC
TRBV2	-	few	TRBJ2-3	CASKMRGASTDTQYF	TGTGCCAGCAAGATGAGGGGGGCGAGCACAGATACGCAGTATTTT
TRBV11-2	-	many	TRBJ1-3	CASSLDAFSGAAGNTIYF	TGTGCCAGCAGCTTAGACGCGTTCTCGGGGGCAGCTGGAAACACCATATATTTT
TRBV19	TRBD1	many	TRBJ1-5	CASGRTGGNQPQHF	TGTGCCAGCGGAAGGACAGGGGGCAATCAGCCCCAGCATTTT
TRBV5-5	TRBD1	many	TRBJ1-5	CASSLGTGAHQPQHF	TGTGCCAGCAGCTTGGGGACAGGGGCACATCAGCCCCAGCATTTT